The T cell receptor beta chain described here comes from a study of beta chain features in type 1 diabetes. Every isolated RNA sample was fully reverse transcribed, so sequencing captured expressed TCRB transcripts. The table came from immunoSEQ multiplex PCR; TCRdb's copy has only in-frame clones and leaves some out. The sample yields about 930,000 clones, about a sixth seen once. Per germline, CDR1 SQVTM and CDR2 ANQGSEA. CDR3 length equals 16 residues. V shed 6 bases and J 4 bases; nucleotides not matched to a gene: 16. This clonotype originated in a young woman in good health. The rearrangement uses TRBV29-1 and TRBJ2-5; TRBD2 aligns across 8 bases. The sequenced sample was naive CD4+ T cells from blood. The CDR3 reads CSVGLRLAYKGETQYF. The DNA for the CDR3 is TGCAGCGTGGGTTTGCGACTAGCGTACAAGGGAGAGACCCAGTACTTC.